This T cell receptor beta chain is from a study of Tregs in tolerant kidney transplant recipients (dated by TCRdb to about 2019). In terms of the full investigation: TCRbeta sequencing was used in the study to identify donor-specific regulatory T cells before combined kidney and bone marrow transplantation, and the identified cells were then tracked after transplant.

This clone appeared a few times. Its antigen remains unidentified. No base quality values were provided; no much bigger clone lies one nucleotide off. Explained via the paper, the time point label denotes: 6 months after combined kidney and bone marrow transplant. Related donors were used in the transplants with nonmyeloablative bone marrow transplantation, and mixed chimerism was transient in the human trials. Unstimulated Tregs (CD4+CD25+CD127-), CD4+ non-Tregs (CD4+CD25-), CD4 and CD8 cells were FACS-sorted from thawed PBMCs. Patients were several combined kidney and bone marrow transplant recipients from the ITN036ST trial, and only these trial subjects had samples available. Healthy control blood was processed to PBMCs by Ficoll density gradient and cryopreserved, and patient PBMCs were collected before and after transplant. What the work shows at the level of the full study, not this receptor alone: Biological reproducibility was not examined directly, but technical replication error appeared to be minimal. PCR primers changed over time for some patients, so nucleotide-level comparison across those patients' samples was not possible. The study was constrained by small patient numbers, and validation of the findings is required in larger populations and under other immunosuppression protocols. The most biologically relevant and donor-specific TCRbeta repertoire appeared to be identified by expanding Tregs with activated donor B cells. In tolerant patients, the expansion of donor-specific Tregs was greater than global Treg expansion, suggesting that the expansion was antigen-driven rather than nonspecific.

Genomic DNA was extracted from sorted cells with the QIAGEN DNeasy Blood and Tissue Kit for TCRbeta CDR3 sequencing. High-throughput TCRbeta CDR3 sequencing, including PCR amplification with bias correction and internal controls, was performed commercially through immunoSEQ. On the study's bioinformatics: A unique productive TCRbeta sequence was defined by the CDR3 nucleotide sequence when primers matched, and otherwise by the CDR3 amino acid sequence together with the Vbeta and Jbeta genes. To correct sorting error, sequences shared between sorted populations at a frequency ratio of 2:1 or less were removed; the rest were assigned to the higher population. Sequences were defined as donor-reactive when expanded at least 5-fold in CFSE-low cells versus unstimulated cells and present at a frequency of at least 0.01% in CFSE-low cells. Repertoire divergence was quantified by Jensen-Shannon divergence calculated from the top 100 TCRbeta sequences ranked by frequency. For any sample with multiple sequencing runs, sorting error was corrected in each run separately before the runs were pooled. In TCRdb, the immuneACCESS table is reduced to in-frame sequences with V and J assigned. These tables do not hold every clone; where another copy was compared, an unresolved V gene accounts for under half, and the others remain unexplained. The V and J calls and the clone size are those of that table, but D and trimming were determined from the DNA. This sample holds some 21,000 clones; 81% were observed only once. The ten largest clones add up to roughly 23% of the sample.

The CDR3 holds 14 amino acids from the cysteine to the phenylalanine. Only the CDR3 region is kept as DNA, spanning 42 bases read in frame from base 1. In the germline V gene, CDR1 corresponds to SGHDT and CDR2 to YYEEEE. Relative to germline, V is 4 bases shorter and J is 6 bases shorter, with 11 bases between their ends. The rearrangement combines TRBV5-6 with TRBJ1-6; perhaps TRBD1 is the D gene, with 6 bases matching. Material: CD8+ T cells from blood (PBMCs), obtained 6 months after the transplant. This TCR derives from a human patient who received a combined kidney and bone marrow transplant. After a transplant, some of the T cells may come from the graft donor. The DNA is TGTGCCAGCAGCGGCTCAGGGGCTAATTCACCCCTCCACTTT. This codes for CASSGSGANSPLHF.